Each of the 14 T cell receptor beta chains below was sequenced from the same sample in a study of T cell repertoires in cytomegalovirus infection. TCRdb recomputed calls from the reads with MiXCR, one row per CDR3 protein. The table includes more than 400,000 distinct CDR3 sequences, 26% detected once. The sample taken for sequencing was PBMCs. All receptors derive from a human donor in good health (CMV status not recorded). Some clones in this sample may be carry-over from other donors' samples.

The chain recombines TRBV5-1 with TRBJ2-3; maybe TRBD2 (6 bases). CDR3 length equals 14 residues. V gave up 5 bases and J gave up 3 bases, with 13 bases separating them. CDR1 and CDR2 from the germline V gene are SGHRS and YFSETQ. This CDR3 reads CASSPGAKTDTQYF. As DNA, the CDR3 is TGCGCCAGCAGTCCGGGAGCCAAGACAGATACGCAGTATTTT.

This clonotype was observed a handful of times. V is TRBV12-3 or TRBV12-4 and J is TRBJ1-4; the D gene is possibly TRBD1 (5 bases). The CDR3 runs to 16 residues. V was clipped by 4 bases and J by 3 bases, with 15 bases between them. As DNA, the CDR3 is TGTGCCAGCAGTTCCGACCCACCGGGACCTAATGAAAAACTGTTTTTT. Protein: CASSSDPPGPNEKLFF.

This rearrangement joins TRBV6-2 or TRBV6-3 to TRBJ1-1, with D unclear. Per the germline V gene, CDR1 is MNHEY and CDR2 is SVGEGT. Trimming left V 2 bases short and J 3 bases short, with 10 bases between. This CDR3 is built from 14 residues. CDR3 in DNA: TGTGCCAGCAGTTACCCGGGGAAGCACACTGAAGCTTTCTTT. This gives the protein CASSYPGKHTEAFF.

Note on this clonotype: Given a much more abundant clone one base away, this may be a read error. The chain employs TRBV7-2 and TRBJ2-1; 8 nucleotides match TRBD2. The CDR3 runs 14 residues. Germline V lookup: CDR1 SGHTA, CDR2 FQGNSA. The J segment lost 6 bases and the V segment lost 5 bases, leaving 6 bases of the junction unmatched. CDR3 protein: CASSVSGNRNEQFF. CDR3 sequence (DNA): TGTGCCAGCAGCGTTAGCGGGAATCGCAATGAGCAGTTCTTC.

This chain uses TRBV19 with TRBJ2-1, with 11 bases identical to TRBD2. The germline V gene has CDR1 LNHDA and CDR2 SQIVND (reference sequence). This CDR3 has 14 amino acids. After removal of 6 bases from V and 8 bases from J, the junction contained 6 bases not matched to a gene. The CDR3 reads CASRVLAGGYEQFF. The CDR3 coding sequence is TGTGCCAGTAGAGTCTTAGCGGGAGGGTATGAGCAGTTCTTC. Filled out from reference TRBV19 and TRBJ2-1, the complete variable domain reads DGGITQSPKYLFRKEGQNVTLSCEQNLNHDAMYWYRQDPGQGLRLIYYSQIVNDFQKGDIAEGYSVSREKKESFPLTVTSAQKNPTAFYLCASRVLAGGYEQFFGPGTRLTVL.

This clonotype was detected only a few times. J is TRBJ2-7 and V is TRBV10-3, with D hard to call. V was cut by 10 bases and J by 2 bases, with 15 bases left in between. The germline V gene encodes CDR1 ENHRY and CDR2 SYGVKD. The CDR3 spans 13 residues. Here the CDR3 DNA reads TGTGCCACCCAAGGTCTAGTTCCCTACGAGCAGTACTTC. Translation: CATQGLVPYEQYF.

This clonotype has a single count. CDR3 amino acids: CASSLVFGPGNEQFF. In DNA form, the CDR3 reads TGTGCCAGCAGTTTAGTTTTCGGTCCTGGAAATGAGCAGTTCTTC. The chain recombines TRBV6-2 or TRBV6-3 with TRBJ2-1; D is ambiguous. Per the germline V gene, CDR1 is MNHEY and CDR2 is SVGEGT. Trimming stripped 4 bases from V and 7 bases from J, with 17 bases between. This CDR3 spans 15 amino acids.

J is TRBJ1-1 and V is TRBV12-3 or TRBV12-4, with TRBD1 as a possible D gene (5 bases). The CDR3 is 16 amino acids. Trimming cost V 3 bases and J 6 bases, with 20 bases left between them. In DNA form, the CDR3 reads TGTGCCAGCAGTTTTGGCCAGGGTCCAAGGGTTGCTGAAGCTTTCTTT. This encodes CASSFGQGPRVAEAFF.

This clonotype has only a few counts. This chain uses TRBV7-6 with TRBJ2-1; 13 positions agree with TRBD2. The CDR3 is 17 amino acids. Germline-derived CDR1 and CDR2 are SGHVS and FNYEAQ. V was pared by 0 bases and J by 8 bases, with 7 bases of the junction left unmatched. The CDR3 bases are TGTGCCAGCAGCTTAGCCGACGGACTAGCGGGAGAACATGAGCAGTTCTTC. Its translation is CASSLADGLAGEHEQFF.

This clonotype has more than one count but fewer than ten. The chain employs TRBV20-1 and TRBJ2-1; TRBD2 aligns across 9 bases. CDR1 is DFQATT and CDR2 is SNEGSKA in the germline V gene (reference sequence). This CDR3 spans 16 amino acids. After removal of 4 bases from V and 0 bases from J, the junction contained 7 bases not matched to a gene. CDR3 in DNA: TGCAGTGCTATTCTAGCGGGAACCATCTCCTACAATGAGCAGTTCTTC. Residues: CSAILAGTISYNEQFF.

This clonotype was found many times. The chain links TRBV7-2 to TRBJ2-3; 7 bases match TRBD1. With V trimmed by 3 bases and J by 3 bases, 6 bases remained unmatched. This CDR3 region has 15 residues. CDR1 is SGHTA and CDR2 is FQGNSA in the germline V gene. CDR3 loop: CASSFDRVRTDTQYF. The CDR3 region has the DNA TGTGCCAGCAGCTTCGACAGGGTGCGTACAGATACGCAGTATTTT.

This chain joins TRBV6-6 and TRBJ2-7; 10 nucleotides match TRBD2. Germline V gene sequence: CDR1 MNHNY, CDR2 SVGAGI (reference sequence). The CDR3 length is 15 residues. The V gene end was trimmed by 6 bases and the J gene end by 2 bases; junction bases not matched to a gene: 7. The CDR3 spells CASRLTSGTTYEQYV. The CDR3 DNA reads TGTGCCAGCAGACTAACTAGCGGGACTACCTACGAGCAGTACGTC.

This clonotype was observed many times. The chain couples TRBV7-2 to TRBJ1-1, with D possibly TRBD1 on 6 matching bases. Germline lookup yields CDR1 SGHTA and CDR2 FQGNSA. The CDR3 runs to 13 residues. V was trimmed by 6 bases and J by 1 base, leaving 9 bases between them. CDR3 DNA sequence: TGTGCCAGCAGACCGGACAGGAACACTGAAGCTTTCTTT. Its translation: CASRPDRNTEAFF.

This clonotype has ten or more counts. The V and J genes are TRBV7-2 and TRBJ2-3; TRBD2 agrees at 7 bases. The junction had 8 bases not matched to a gene; V was cut back by 4 bases and J by 4 bases. This CDR3 is 15 amino acids long. The germline CDR1 and CDR2 sequences are SGHTA and FQGNSA. The CDR3 DNA sequence: TGTGCCAGCAGCTCCGGACTAGTTGGCGCAGATACGCAGTATTTT. Translating it yields CASSSGLVGADTQYF.